The 13 T cell receptor beta chains in this list originate from one sample, sequenced in a study of early T cells in non-severe SARS-CoV-2 infection. MiXCR, applied by TCRdb to the 5' RACE reads, yields one record per CDR3 protein. The sample records approximately 70,000 distinct CDR3 sequences, 11% being singletons. Sequenced material: whole blood, taken at baseline. These TCRs come from an adult who was a healthcare worker with PCR-confirmed SARS-CoV-2 infection or an uninfected control (not recorded which).

V and J are TRBV7-9 and TRBJ2-2; no reliable D call. V gave up 5 bases and J gave up 9 bases, with 13 bases separating them. CDR1 is SEHNR, CDR2 FQNEAQ, per germline (reference sequence). This CDR3 is 13 amino acids long. The DNA for the CDR3 is TGTGCCAGCAGCCCCCAGGTCTCCAGGGAGCTGTTTTTT. Translating it yields CASSPQVSRELFF.

Only a few counts were recorded for this clonotype. An end of the junction does not agree with germline; a read error may underlie this. The chain is built from TRBV7-3 and TRBJ2-5; D call uncertain. Germline values: CDR1 SGHTA, CDR2 FQGTGA. The CDR3 spans 16 residues. CDR3 sequence reads: CVSSSVGVPGQETQYF. As DNA, the CDR3 is TGTGTCAGCAGCTCGGTCGGTGTCCCGGGCCAAGAGACCCAGTACTTC.

The chain uses TRBV11-2 and TRBJ2-3, with 7 bases aligning to TRBD2. The J segment lost 4 bases and the V segment lost 5 bases, leaving 3 bases of the junction unmatched. The CDR3 spans 13 residues. Germline CDR1 is SGHAT and CDR2 is FQNNGV. CDR3 protein: CASSPLAADTQYF. The CDR3 DNA reads TGTGCCAGCAGCCCTCTAGCGGCAGATACGCAGTATTTT.

V gene TRBV7-8 combines with J gene TRBJ2-3; the match to TRBD2 covers 14 bases. This CDR3 has 17 amino acids. Germline lookup yields CDR1 SGHVS and CDR2 FQNEAQ. With 1 base clipped from V and 4 bases from J, the junction kept 4 bases outside the gene matches. The CDR3 protein is CASSLGTSGRNSDTQYF. CDR3 sequence (DNA): TGTGCCAGCAGCTTAGGGACTAGCGGGAGGAACTCAGATACGCAGTATTTT.

This clonotype was counted between two and nine times. The J gene is TRBJ1-5, the V gene TRBV5-1; D uncertain. The V end lost 4 bases, the J end lost 4 bases, and 15 bases lay between the germline ends. The CDR3 length is 15 residues. Germline lookup yields CDR1 SGHRS and CDR2 YFSETQ. The CDR3 bases are TGCGCCAGCAGCCAAATCCGGACGGGAAATCAGCCCCAGCATTTT. It yields the protein CASSQIRTGNQPQHF.

This clonotype was recorded at least ten times. The gene calls are TRBV18 and TRBJ2-5; 8 bases agree with TRBD2. This CDR3 contains 14 residues. V was pared by 6 bases and J by 4 bases, with 7 bases of the junction left unmatched. The V gene's germline CDR1 is KGHSH and CDR2 LQKENI. The CDR3 sequence is CASSIGLATETQYF. The CDR3 DNA follows: TGTGCCAGCTCCATAGGACTAGCTACAGAGACCCAGTACTTC.

Ten or more counts support this clonotype. The CDR3 DNA reads as TGTGCCAGCAGTTATGGGCAGAACACTGAAGCTTTCTTT. This encodes CASSYGQNTEAFF. The gene calls are TRBV12-3 or TRBV12-4 and TRBJ1-1; D not resolved. The CDR3 contains 13 residues. Trimming left V 4 bases short and J 1 base short, with 7 bases between.

In this sample, this clonotype turned up many times. The chain recombines TRBV19 with TRBJ2-3, with TRBD1 matching over 7 bases. This CDR3 comprises 15 residues. Germline V gene data show CDR1 as LNHDA and CDR2 as SQIVND (reference sequence). The J segment lost 4 bases and the V segment lost 5 bases, leaving 9 bases of the junction unmatched. The CDR3 nucleotides read TGTGCCAGTAGTCGCCGACAGGGTGGTCCAGATACGCAGTATTTT. This gives the protein CASSRRQGGPDTQYF.

The rearrangement links TRBV5-1 to TRBJ1-1; D may be TRBD1 (5 bases). Germline loops: CDR1 SGHRS, CDR2 YFSETQ. V lost 4 bases and J 6 bases, leaving 13 bases between the germline ends. This CDR3 comprises 13 residues. The CDR3 nucleotides read TGCGCCAGCAGCGCGGGACTGGAACCTGAAGCTTTCTTT. Its translation is CASSAGLEPEAFF.

The chain recombines TRBV9 with TRBJ1-1; no definite D call. Germline assignment: CDR1 SGDLS and CDR2 YYNGEE. V lost 0 bases, J lost 3 bases, and 6 bases lay in between. The CDR3 is 13 residues long. DNA for the CDR3: TGTGCCAGCAGCGTAGTAGACGACACTGAAGCTTTCTTT. This encodes CASSVVDDTEAFF.

By share of the sample, this clonotype is medium-sized (0.01 to 0.1%). Sequence at one end of the junction differs from germline and may be a read error. The genes are TRBV3-1 and TRBJ2-7; D remains ambiguous. CDR3 length: 13 residues. Looked up from germline, CDR1 is LGHDT and CDR2 is YNNKEL (reference sequence). The CDR3 here is CASSQGPGYEQYF. The CDR3 coding sequence is TGTGCCAGCAGTCAAGGTCCGGGCTACGAGCAGTACTTC.

This chain joins TRBV11-2 and TRBJ2-5; D might be TRBD1 (5 bases). V was cut by 4 bases and J by 5 bases, with 20 bases left in between. This CDR3 is 16 amino acids long. The germline V gene encodes CDR1 SGHAT and CDR2 FQNNGV. CDR3 loop: CASSSPRGMGQETQYF. CDR3 nucleotides: TGTGCCAGCAGCTCACCTAGGGGCATGGGGCAGGAGACCCAGTACTTC.

The genes are TRBV7-9 and TRBJ1-1; D might be TRBD1 (6 bases). Trimming left V 5 bases short and J 5 bases short, with 15 bases between. Germline values: CDR1 SEHNR, CDR2 FQNEAQ (reference sequence). This CDR3 is 14 amino acids long. The CDR3 bases are TGTGCCAGCAGCCCATCCACAGGGTTTACTGAAGCTTTCTTT. Protein: CASSPSTGFTEAFF.